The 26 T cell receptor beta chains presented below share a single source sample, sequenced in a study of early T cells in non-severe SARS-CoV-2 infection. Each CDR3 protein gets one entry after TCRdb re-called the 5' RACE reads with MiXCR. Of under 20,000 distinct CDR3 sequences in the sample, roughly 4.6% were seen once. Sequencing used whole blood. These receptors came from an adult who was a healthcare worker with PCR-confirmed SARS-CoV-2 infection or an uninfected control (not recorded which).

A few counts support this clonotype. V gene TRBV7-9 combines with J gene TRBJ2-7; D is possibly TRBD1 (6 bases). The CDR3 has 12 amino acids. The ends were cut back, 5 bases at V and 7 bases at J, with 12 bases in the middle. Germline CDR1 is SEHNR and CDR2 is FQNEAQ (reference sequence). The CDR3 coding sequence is TGTGCCAGCAGCCCAGACAGGCATGAGCAGTACTTC. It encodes CASSPDRHEQYF.

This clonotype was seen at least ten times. CDR3 loop: CASSPGAVEAFF. For the CDR3, the DNA is TGTGCCAGCAGCCCGGGGGCGGTAGAAGCTTTCTTT. The chain couples TRBV12-3 or TRBV12-4 to TRBJ1-1, with D perhaps TRBD1 (6 bases). The CDR3 is made up of 12 amino acids. V shed 6 bases and J shed 8 bases, with 13 bases lying between them.

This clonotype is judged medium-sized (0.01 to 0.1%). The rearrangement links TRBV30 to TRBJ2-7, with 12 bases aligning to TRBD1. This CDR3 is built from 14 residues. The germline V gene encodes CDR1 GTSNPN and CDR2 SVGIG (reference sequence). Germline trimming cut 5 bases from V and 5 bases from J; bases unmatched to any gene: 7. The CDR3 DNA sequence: TGTGCCTGGCACCCGGGACAGGGGGCGGACGAGCAGTACTTC. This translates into CAWHPGQGADEQYF.

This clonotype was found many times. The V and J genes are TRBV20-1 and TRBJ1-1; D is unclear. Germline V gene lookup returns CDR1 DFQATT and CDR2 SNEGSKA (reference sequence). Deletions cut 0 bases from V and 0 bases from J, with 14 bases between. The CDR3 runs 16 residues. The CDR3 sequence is CSARDPEGPLNTEAFF. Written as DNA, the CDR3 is TGCAGTGCTAGAGACCCGGAGGGTCCTCTGAACACTGAAGCTTTCTTT.

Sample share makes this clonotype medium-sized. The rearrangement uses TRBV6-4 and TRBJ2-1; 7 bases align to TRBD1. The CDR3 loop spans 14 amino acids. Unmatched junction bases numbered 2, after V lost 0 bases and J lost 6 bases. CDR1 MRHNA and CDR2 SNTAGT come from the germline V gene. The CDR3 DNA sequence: TGTGCCAGCAGTGACTCTCCAGGGGGCAATGAGCAGTTCTTC. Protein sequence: CASSDSPGGNEQFF.

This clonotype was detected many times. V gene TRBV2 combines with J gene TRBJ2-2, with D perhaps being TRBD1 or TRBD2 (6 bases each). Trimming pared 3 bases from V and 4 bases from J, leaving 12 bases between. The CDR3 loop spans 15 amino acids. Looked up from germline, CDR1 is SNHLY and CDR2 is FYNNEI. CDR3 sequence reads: CASSERPGATGELFF. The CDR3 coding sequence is TGTGCCAGCAGTGAGCGCCCGGGGGCCACCGGGGAGCTGTTTTTT.

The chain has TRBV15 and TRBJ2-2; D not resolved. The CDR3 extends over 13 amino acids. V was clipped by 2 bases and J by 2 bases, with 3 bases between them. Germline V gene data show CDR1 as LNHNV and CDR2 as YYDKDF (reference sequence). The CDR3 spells CATSRTNTGELFF. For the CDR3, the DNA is TGTGCCACCAGCAGAACAAACACCGGGGAGCTGTTTTTT.

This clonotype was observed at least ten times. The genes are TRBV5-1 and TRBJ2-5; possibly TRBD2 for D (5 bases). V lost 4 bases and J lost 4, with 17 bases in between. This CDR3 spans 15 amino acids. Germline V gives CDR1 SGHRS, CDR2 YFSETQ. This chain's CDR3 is CASSRQAAGGETQYF. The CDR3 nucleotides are TGCGCCAGCAGCCGACAAGCCGCGGGTGGAGAGACCCAGTACTTC.

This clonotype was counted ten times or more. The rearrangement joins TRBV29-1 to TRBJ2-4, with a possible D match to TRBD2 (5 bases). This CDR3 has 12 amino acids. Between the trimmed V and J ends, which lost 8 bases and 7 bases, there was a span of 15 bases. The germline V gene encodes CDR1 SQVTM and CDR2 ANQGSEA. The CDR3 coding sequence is TGCAGCTTCGGAGGCTCCGGGAACATTCAGTACTTC. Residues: CSFGGSGNIQYF.

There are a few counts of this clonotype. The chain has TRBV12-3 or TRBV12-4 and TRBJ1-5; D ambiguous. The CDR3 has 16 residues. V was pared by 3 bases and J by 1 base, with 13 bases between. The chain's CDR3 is CASSLATLSSNQPQHF. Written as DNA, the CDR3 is TGTGCCAGCAGTTTGGCGACACTCTCGAGCAATCAGCCCCAGCATTTT.

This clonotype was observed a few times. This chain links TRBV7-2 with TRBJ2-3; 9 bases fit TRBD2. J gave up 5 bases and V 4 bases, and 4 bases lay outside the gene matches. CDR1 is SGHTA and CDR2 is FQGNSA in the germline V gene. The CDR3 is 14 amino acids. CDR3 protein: CASSSLAGKDTQYF. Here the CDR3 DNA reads TGTGCCAGCAGCTCCCTAGCGGGGAAAGATACGCAGTATTTT.

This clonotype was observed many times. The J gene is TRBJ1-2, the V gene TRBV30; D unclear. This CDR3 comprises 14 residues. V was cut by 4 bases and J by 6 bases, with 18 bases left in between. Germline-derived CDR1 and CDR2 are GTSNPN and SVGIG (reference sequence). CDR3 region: CAWNLGESLNGYTF. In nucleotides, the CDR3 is TGTGCCTGGAACCTTGGAGAGAGTCTCAATGGCTACACCTTC. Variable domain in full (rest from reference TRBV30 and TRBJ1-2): SQTIHQWPATLVQPVGSPLSLECTVEGTSNPNLYWYRQAAGRGLQLLFYSVGIGQISSEVPQNLSASRPQDRQFILSSKKLLLSDSGFYLCAWNLGESLNGYTFGSGTRLTVV.

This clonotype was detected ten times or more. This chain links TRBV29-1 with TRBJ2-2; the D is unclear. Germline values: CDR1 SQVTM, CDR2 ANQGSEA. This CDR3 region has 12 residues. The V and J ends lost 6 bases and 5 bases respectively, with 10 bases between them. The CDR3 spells CSVKDGTGELFF. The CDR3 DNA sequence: TGCAGCGTGAAGGACGGGACCGGGGAGCTGTTTTTT.

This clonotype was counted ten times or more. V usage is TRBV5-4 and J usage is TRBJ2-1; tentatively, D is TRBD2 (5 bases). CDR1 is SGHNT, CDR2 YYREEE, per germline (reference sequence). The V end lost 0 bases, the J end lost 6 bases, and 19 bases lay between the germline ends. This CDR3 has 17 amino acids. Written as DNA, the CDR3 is TGTGCCAGCAGCTTGGTTTCCGGGGTTGTATTGGGCAATGAGCAGTTCTTC. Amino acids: CASSLVSGVVLGNEQFF.

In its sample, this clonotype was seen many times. The DNA of the CDR3 is TGTGCCAGCAGCTTTTCGACAGGGGTCACCGGGGAGCTGTTTTTT. This sequence encodes CASSFSTGVTGELFF. The V call is TRBV3-1, the J call TRBJ2-2; TRBD1 matches 8 bases. With V trimmed by 5 bases and J by 4 bases, 6 bases remained unmatched. This CDR3 has 15 residues. CDR1 is LGHDT, CDR2 YNNKEL, per germline (reference sequence).

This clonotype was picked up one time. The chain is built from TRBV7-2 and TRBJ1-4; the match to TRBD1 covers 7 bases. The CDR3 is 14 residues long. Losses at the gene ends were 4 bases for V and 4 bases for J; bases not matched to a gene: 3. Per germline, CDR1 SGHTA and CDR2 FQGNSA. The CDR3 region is CASSSQGINEKLFF. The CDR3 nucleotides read TGTGCCAGCAGCTCACAGGGGATTAATGAAAAACTGTTTTTT.

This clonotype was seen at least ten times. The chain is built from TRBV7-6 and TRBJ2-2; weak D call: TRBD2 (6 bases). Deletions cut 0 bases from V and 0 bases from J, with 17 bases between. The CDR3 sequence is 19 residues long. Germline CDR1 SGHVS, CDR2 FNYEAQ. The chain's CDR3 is CASSLALVAGTTNTGELFF. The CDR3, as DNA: TGTGCCAGCAGCTTAGCGCTAGTGGCGGGAACAACGAACACCGGGGAGCTGTTTTTT.

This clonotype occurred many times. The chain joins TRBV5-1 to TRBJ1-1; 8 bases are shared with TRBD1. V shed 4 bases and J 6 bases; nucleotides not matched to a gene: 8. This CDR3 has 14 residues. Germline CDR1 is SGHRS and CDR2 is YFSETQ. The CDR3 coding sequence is TGCGCCAGCAGCCCCGGACAGGGAGCCCCTGAAGCTTTCTTT. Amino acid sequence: CASSPGQGAPEAFF.

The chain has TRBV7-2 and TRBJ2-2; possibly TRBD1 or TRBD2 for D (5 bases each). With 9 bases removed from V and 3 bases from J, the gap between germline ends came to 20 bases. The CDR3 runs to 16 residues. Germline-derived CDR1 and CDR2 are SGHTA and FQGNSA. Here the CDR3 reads CASLRGPNLYTGELFF. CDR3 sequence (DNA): TGTGCCAGTTTGAGGGGACCCAATTTGTACACCGGGGAGCTGTTTTTT.

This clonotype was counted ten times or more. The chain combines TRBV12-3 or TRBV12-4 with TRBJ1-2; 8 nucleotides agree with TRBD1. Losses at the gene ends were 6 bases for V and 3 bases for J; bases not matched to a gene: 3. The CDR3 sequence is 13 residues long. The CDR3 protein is CASSPGQDYGYTF. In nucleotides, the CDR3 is TGTGCCAGCAGCCCGGGACAGGACTATGGCTACACCTTC.

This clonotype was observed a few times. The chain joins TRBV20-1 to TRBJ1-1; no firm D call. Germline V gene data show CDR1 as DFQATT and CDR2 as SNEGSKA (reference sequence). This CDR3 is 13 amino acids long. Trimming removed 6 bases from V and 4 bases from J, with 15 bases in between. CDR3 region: CSAWLGRSTEAFF. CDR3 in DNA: TGCAGTGCCTGGCTGGGGAGGAGCACTGAAGCTTTCTTT.

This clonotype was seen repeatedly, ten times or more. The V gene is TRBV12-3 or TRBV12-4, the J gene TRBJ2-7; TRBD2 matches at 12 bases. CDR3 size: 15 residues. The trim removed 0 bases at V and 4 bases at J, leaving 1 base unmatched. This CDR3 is CASSLALAGGYEQYF. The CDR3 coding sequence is TGTGCCAGCAGTTTAGCGCTAGCGGGGGGGTACGAGCAGTACTTC.

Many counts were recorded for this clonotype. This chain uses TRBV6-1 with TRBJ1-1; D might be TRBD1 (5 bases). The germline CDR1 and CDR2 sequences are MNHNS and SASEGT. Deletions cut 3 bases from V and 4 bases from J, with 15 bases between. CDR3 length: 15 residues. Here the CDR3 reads CASSEGGVWFTEAFF. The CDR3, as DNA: TGTGCCAGCAGTGAGGGAGGGGTCTGGTTCACTGAAGCTTTCTTT.

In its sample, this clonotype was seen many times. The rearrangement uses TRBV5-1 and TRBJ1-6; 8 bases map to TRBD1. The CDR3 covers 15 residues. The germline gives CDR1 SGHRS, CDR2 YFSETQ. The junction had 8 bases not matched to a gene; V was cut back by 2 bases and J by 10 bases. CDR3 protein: CASSFGQGSGSPLHF. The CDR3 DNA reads TGCGCCAGCAGCTTTGGACAGGGAAGTGGCTCACCCCTCCACTTT.

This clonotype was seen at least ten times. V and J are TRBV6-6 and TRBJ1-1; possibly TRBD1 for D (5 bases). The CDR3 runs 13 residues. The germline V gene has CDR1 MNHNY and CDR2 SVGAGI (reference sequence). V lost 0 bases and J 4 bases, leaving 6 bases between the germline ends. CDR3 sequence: CASSYSRGTEAFF. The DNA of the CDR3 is TGTGCCAGCAGTTACTCGAGGGGCACTGAAGCTTTCTTT.

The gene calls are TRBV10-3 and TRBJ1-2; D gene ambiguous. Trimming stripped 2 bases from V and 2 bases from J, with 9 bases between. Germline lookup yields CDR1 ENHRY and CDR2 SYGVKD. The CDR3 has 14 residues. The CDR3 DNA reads TGTGCCATCAGTGAGATGGGAGGGAACTATGGCTACACCTTC. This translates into CAISEMGGNYGYTF.